A single sample is the source of the 13 T cell receptor beta chains below, sequenced in a study of identical twins. TCRdb re-called the 5' RACE reads through MiXCR, storing one row per CDR3 protein. The sample has some 660,000 distinct CDR3 sequences, 8.6% seen once. This same sample was also taken into another study, of yellow fever vaccine responses in identical twins.

Sequenced material: PBMCs. All receptors come from a woman aged 18-30 years in good health.

The J gene is TRBJ2-1, the V gene TRBV5-1; 8 bases are shared with TRBD1. CDR1 and CDR2 (germline): SGHRS, YFSETQ. With 4 bases clipped from V and 7 bases from J, the junction kept 10 bases outside the gene matches. This CDR3 has 15 residues. CDR3 sequence: CASSHDRGGGNEQFF. The CDR3 region has the DNA TGCGCCAGCAGCCACGACAGGGGAGGCGGGAATGAGCAGTTCTTC.

Only a few counts were recorded for this clonotype. This chain connects TRBV19 to TRBJ2-1; the match to TRBD2 covers 11 bases. Germline-derived CDR1 and CDR2 are LNHDA and SQIVND (reference sequence). Trimming at V came to 3 bases and at J to 4 bases, leaving 2 bases not matched to a gene. CDR3 length: 15 residues. CDR3 loop: CASSMTSGTYNEQFF. The DNA for the CDR3 is TGTGCCAGTAGTATGACTAGCGGGACATACAATGAGCAGTTCTTC. The variable domain in full, completed from reference TRBV19 and TRBJ2-1, reads DGGITQSPKYLFRKEGQNVTLSCEQNLNHDAMYWYRQDPGQGLRLIYYSQIVNDFQKGDIAEGYSVSREKKESFPLTVTSAQKNPTAFYLCASSMTSGTYNEQFFGPGTRLTVL.

This chain joins TRBV7-3 and TRBJ2-2, with D possibly being TRBD1 (6 bases). There are 16 residues in the CDR3. The V gene's germline CDR1 is SGHTA and CDR2 FQGTGA. The V and J ends lost 5 bases and 0 bases respectively, with 13 bases between them. The CDR3 DNA is TGTGCCAGCAGCCCTGACAGGAGCGCGAACACCGGGGAGCTGTTTTTT. It specifies CASSPDRSANTGELFF.

This clonotype was found a few times. This chain joins TRBV27 and TRBJ1-4, with D unclear. Germline V gene sequence: CDR1 MNHEY, CDR2 SMNVEV (reference sequence). The CDR3 loop spans 14 amino acids. Trimming removed 3 bases from V and 3 bases from J, with 8 bases in between. The CDR3 bases are TGTGCCAGCAGTTTCAAGGGAGCTAATGAAAAACTGTTTTTT. Its protein is CASSFKGANEKLFF. Supplemented by reference TRBV27 and TRBJ1-4, the full variable domain reads EAQVTQNPRYLITVTGKKLTVTCSQNMNHEYMSWYRQDPGLGLRQIYYSMNVEVTDKGDVPEGYKVSRKEKRNFPLILESPSPNQTSLYFCASSFKGANEKLFFGSGTQLSVL.

This CDR3 reads CAISARQGSYNEQFF. The CDR3 DNA sequence: TGTGCCATCAGTGCACGGCAGGGGTCCTACAATGAGCAGTTCTTC. The chain links TRBV10-3 to TRBJ2-1; D might be TRBD1 (6 bases). The CDR3 runs to 15 residues. Germline assignment: CDR1 ENHRY and CDR2 SYGVKD. Trimming removed 4 bases at V and 1 base at J, with 11 bases between.

The sample holds many counts of this clonotype. The chain is built from TRBV4-1 and TRBJ1-1; D is ambiguous. The length of the CDR3 is 12 residues. The V gene's germline CDR1 is MGHRA and CDR2 YSYEKL. V lost 2 bases, J lost 8 bases, and 9 bases lay in between. CDR3 amino acids: CASSQIREEAFF. The CDR3 region has the DNA TGCGCCAGCAGCCAAATTCGAGAGGAAGCTTTCTTT.

The chain joins TRBV7-2 to TRBJ1-6, with TRBD1 identical over 7 bases. The ends lost 5 bases at V and 10 bases at J; junction bases unmatched: 8. The CDR3 is made up of 14 amino acids. The germline CDR1 and CDR2 sequences are SGHTA and FQGNSA. The CDR3: CASSVGQKGSPLHF. In DNA, the CDR3 is TGTGCCAGCAGCGTGGGACAGAAGGGGTCACCCCTCCACTTT.

This clonotype showed up many times. The V call is TRBV10-3, the J call TRBJ2-1; D not certain. The CDR3 runs 13 residues. Germline V lookup: CDR1 ENHRY, CDR2 SYGVKD. Trimming pared 3 bases from V and 4 bases from J, leaving 7 bases between. Here the CDR3 DNA reads TGTGCCATCAGTGAACAGAAATACAATGAGCAGTTCTTC. Its protein is CAISEQKYNEQFF.

This sequence joins TRBV5-5 and TRBJ1-5; D unresolved. The V and J ends lost 4 bases and 6 bases respectively, with 11 bases between them. The CDR3 sequence is 13 residues long. Germline V gene lookup returns CDR1 SGHKS and CDR2 YYEKEE (reference sequence). The CDR3 here is CASSDDFGQPQHF. The DNA for the CDR3 is TGTGCCAGCAGCGATGATTTCGGTCAGCCCCAGCATTTT.

V and J are TRBV7-3 and TRBJ2-5; D not certain. There are 13 residues in the CDR3. Germline values: CDR1 SGHTA, CDR2 FQGTGA. V dropped 4 bases and J dropped 5 bases, with 11 bases sitting between them. DNA of the CDR3: TGTGCCAGCAGCTCTGTGGGATCCGAGACCCAGTACTTC. It specifies CASSSVGSETQYF.

This clonotype was seen at least ten times. The chain joins TRBV12-3 or TRBV12-4 to TRBJ2-5; TRBD1 might be the D (5 bases). The CDR3 runs 13 residues. Trimming left V 7 bases short and J 4 bases short, with 13 bases between. Written as DNA, the CDR3 is TGTGCCAGCAACCGCGGACACTCAGAGACCCAGTACTTC. Amino acid sequence: CASNRGHSETQYF.

As concerns this clonotype: Possible read error: a much larger clone is one base away. The V and J genes are TRBV6-5 and TRBJ2-1; 10 bases align to TRBD1. Germline loops: CDR1 MNHEY, CDR2 SVGAGI. Trimming took 2 bases from V and 5 from J; bases not matched to a gene: 3. The CDR3 is made up of 15 amino acids. As DNA, the CDR3 is TGTGCCAGCAGTTACGGGACAGGGGACCACAATGAGCAGTTCTTC. This gives the protein CASSYGTGDHNEQFF.

V gene TRBV28 combines with J gene TRBJ2-1, with 9 nucleotides matching TRBD2. V shed 3 bases, J shed 9 bases, and the junction held 6 bases outside the gene matches. CDR1 is MDHEN, CDR2 SYDVKM, per germline. This CDR3 region has 14 residues. CDR3 in amino acids: CASSFGGRAAEQFF. In nucleotides, the CDR3 is TGTGCCAGCAGTTTTGGCGGGAGGGCGGCTGAGCAGTTCTTC.